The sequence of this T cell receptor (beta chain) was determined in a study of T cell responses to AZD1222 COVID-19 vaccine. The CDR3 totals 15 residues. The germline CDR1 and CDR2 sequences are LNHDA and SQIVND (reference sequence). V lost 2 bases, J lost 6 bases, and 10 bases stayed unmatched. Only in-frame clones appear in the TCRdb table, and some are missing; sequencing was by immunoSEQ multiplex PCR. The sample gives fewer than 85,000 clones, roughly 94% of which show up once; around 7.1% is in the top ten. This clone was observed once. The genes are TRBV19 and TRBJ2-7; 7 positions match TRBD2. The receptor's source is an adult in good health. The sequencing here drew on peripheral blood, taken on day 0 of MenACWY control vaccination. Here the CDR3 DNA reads TGTGCCAGTAGTATATTGACGGGAGCGGGACTCGAGCAGTACTTC. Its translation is CASSILTGAGLEQYF.